The 18 T cell receptor beta chains given below trace back to one sample, sequenced in a study of shared clonotypes between healthy human individuals (dated by TCRdb to 2020 to 2021). Receptors were amplified or captured by the immunoSEQ multiplex PCR assay. TCRdb took this table from immuneACCESS and kept in-frame rearrangements with V and J called. Such tables lack part of the clones; where checked against another copy, unresolved V genes explain under half of the gap, and the rest is unexplained. A total of over a million clones appear in this sample, around 74% of them only once. Roughly 1.4% of the sample is held by the ten biggest clonotypes. Source material: memory CD4+ T cells sorted from blood. Read against the paper, the sample's cell subset or site label means: CD45RA-negative fraction. All receptors come from a man between 18 and 35 years old in good health.

The V call is TRBV6-1, the J call TRBJ1-5; D perhaps matches TRBD1 (5 bases). With 6 bases removed from V and 3 bases from J, the gap between germline ends came to 15 bases. The CDR3 totals 15 residues. The germline V gene has CDR1 MNHNS and CDR2 SASEGT. CDR3 residues: CASSPGGVYNQPQHF. The CDR3 DNA follows: TGTGCCAGCAGCCCCGGAGGGGTTTACAATCAGCCCCAGCATTTT.

The V gene is TRBV4-3, the J gene TRBJ1-3, with TRBD1 identical over 7 bases. The CDR3 runs 15 residues. Trimming at V came to 0 bases and at J to 4 bases, leaving 3 bases not matched to a gene. Germline loops: CDR1 LGHNA, CDR2 YSLEER. The CDR3 region is CASSQDWGQGNTIYF. In DNA, the CDR3 is TGCGCCAGCAGCCAAGATTGGGGACAGGGAAACACCATATATTTT.

This chain uses TRBV18 with TRBJ2-5, with D possibly called TRBD1 or TRBD2 (6 bases each). CDR3 size: 13 residues. CDR1 is KGHSH and CDR2 is LQKENI in the germline V gene. Trimming took off 4 bases at V and 3 bases at J, with 9 bases between the two ends. The CDR3, as DNA: TGTGCCAGCTCACACGGGGGCGAAGAGACCCAGTACTTC. Protein sequence: CASSHGGEETQYF.

The rearrangement links TRBV30 to TRBJ1-2; D is unresolved. Trimming took 2 bases from V and 10 from J, leaving 14 bases between them. There are 12 residues in the CDR3. Germline CDR1 GTSNPN, CDR2 SVGIG (reference sequence). The CDR3: CAWSTPTANYTF. The CDR3 bases are TGTGCCTGGAGTACGCCGACGGCGAACTACACCTTC.

This clone was counted between two and nine times. The chain has TRBV6-6 and TRBJ2-4; 7 positions agree with TRBD2. Germline trimming cut 0 bases from V and 1 base from J; bases unmatched to any gene: 3. Germline CDR1 reads MNHNY; CDR2 reads SVGAGI (reference sequence). This CDR3 has 16 residues. The DNA for the CDR3 is TGTGCCAGCAGTTACTCGAGCGGGGACGCCAAAAACATTCAGTACTTC. Translating it yields CASSYSSGDAKNIQYF.

A single count supports this clone. The chain is built from TRBV5-4 and TRBJ2-7, with TRBD2 matching over 10 bases. Germline-derived CDR1 and CDR2 are SGHNT and YYREEE (reference sequence). V gave up 0 bases and J gave up 2 bases; unmatched junction bases: 5. The CDR3 has 16 amino acids. In nucleotides, the CDR3 is TGTGCCAGCAGCTTGGATTGGAGCGGGGGGGCCTACGAGCAGTACTTC. It codes for CASSLDWSGGAYEQYF.

This clone occurred many times. The J gene is TRBJ1-2, the V gene TRBV7-9; D may be TRBD1 (6 bases). Germline CDR1 is SEHNR and CDR2 is FQNEAQ (reference sequence). V lost 6 bases to trimming and J lost 4 bases, with 24 bases between them. The CDR3 loop spans 17 amino acids. The CDR3 here is CASRPKQGKRLGYGYTF. The CDR3 bases are TGTGCCAGCAGACCTAAACAGGGAAAGAGGCTTGGCTATGGCTACACCTTC.

The rearrangement joins TRBV11-2 to TRBJ2-7; tentatively, D is TRBD2 (6 bases). The CDR3 is made up of 14 amino acids. The ends were cut back, 5 bases at V and 0 bases at J, with 11 bases in the middle. Germline V gene data show CDR1 as SGHAT and CDR2 as FQNNGV. The CDR3: CASSTDYSSYEQYF. CDR3 nucleotide sequence: TGTGCCAGCAGCACGGACTATAGCTCCTACGAGCAGTACTTC.

The chain uses TRBV2 and TRBJ1-5; TRBD1 might be the D (6 bases). Germline CDR1 and CDR2: SNHLY and FYNNEI. The CDR3 loop spans 15 amino acids. Between the trimmed V and J ends, which lost 6 bases and 0 bases, there was a span of 12 bases. CDR3 coding DNA: TGTGCCAGCAGCCCGAGGGGGAATAGCAATCAGCCCCAGCATTTT. It is translated as CASSPRGNSNQPQHF.

The chain uses TRBV7-2 and TRBJ2-5, with D hard to call. The CDR3 extends over 12 amino acids. Trimming shortened V by 5 bases and J by 13 bases, and 17 bases separated the two germline ends. CDR1 and CDR2 (germline): SGHTA, FQGNSA. The CDR3 loop is CASSPTEPWVYF. The CDR3 DNA is TGTGCCAGCAGCCCCACAGAGCCATGGGTGTACTTC. Variable domain in full (rest from reference TRBV7-2 and TRBJ2-5): GAGVSQSPSNKVTEKGKDVELRCDPISGHTALYWYRQSLGQGLEFLIYFQGNSAPDKSGLPSDRFSAERTGGSVSTLTIQRTQQEDSAVYLCASSPTEPWVYFGPGTRLLVL.

Concerning this clone itself: This CDR3 is also generated by other DNA sequences in the sample. The CDR3, as DNA: TGCGCCAGCAGCCTGGGACACCCCTACGAGCAGTACTTC. Translating gives CASSLGHPYEQYF. The genes are TRBV5-1 and TRBJ2-7, with D tentatively TRBD1 (6 bases). CDR1 and CDR2 (germline): SGHRS, YFSETQ. This CDR3 has 13 residues. Trimming stripped 4 bases from V and 2 bases from J, with 10 bases between.

The CDR3 bases are TGCGCCAGCAGCTTGGAGCCGTTAGCTAACTATGGCTACACCTTC. Encoded protein: CASSLEPLANYGYTF. V and J are TRBV5-1 and TRBJ1-2; D remains unclear. The CDR3 loop spans 15 amino acids. Germline CDR1 SGHRS, CDR2 YFSETQ. V was shortened by 0 bases and J by 0 bases, with 9 bases between the two germline ends.

The sample holds many counts of this clone. The chain uses TRBV19 and TRBJ1-1, with D tentatively TRBD1 (5 bases). Germline V gene sequence: CDR1 LNHDA, CDR2 SQIVND (reference sequence). This CDR3 is built from 14 residues. The V end was cut by 5 bases, the J end by 0 bases, with 10 bases between. CDR3 region: CASSAGTVNTEAFF. CDR3 sequence (DNA): TGTGCCAGTAGTGCCGGGACGGTGAACACTGAAGCTTTCTTT.

The genes are TRBV30 and TRBJ2-7, with D unclear. V was cut by 5 bases and J by 6 bases, with 14 bases left in between. CDR3 length: 12 residues. The V gene's germline CDR1 is GTSNPN and CDR2 SVGIG (reference sequence). In nucleotides, the CDR3 is TGTGCCTGGGACGACTGGGCGTCCGAGCAGTACTTC. This translates into CAWDDWASEQYF.

J is TRBJ1-4 and V is TRBV18; D remains ambiguous. Trimming took 2 bases from V and 7 from J, leaving 14 bases between them. The CDR3 contains 15 residues. CDR1 and CDR2 (germline): KGHSH, LQKENI. CDR3 in DNA: TGTGCCAGCTCACCAGTAGAAGGAACGGGTGAAAAACTGTTTTTT. It translates to CASSPVEGTGEKLFF.

The CDR3: CASGLVGGPGGFYEQYF. In DNA, the CDR3 is TGTGCTAGTGGTTTGGTAGGAGGGCCAGGGGGTTTCTACGAGCAGTACTTC. The chain is built from TRBV12-5 and TRBJ2-7; a weak D match, TRBD1 (7 bases). The CDR3 spans 17 residues. The germline V gene encodes CDR1 LGHNT and CDR2 FRNRAP. V lost 0 bases to trimming and J lost 3 bases, with 18 bases between them.

The genes are TRBV6-5 and TRBJ2-5; no definite D call. CDR3 length: 13 residues. The germline CDR1 and CDR2 sequences are MNHEY and SVGAGI. Trimming cost V 6 bases and J 9 bases, with 17 bases left between them. In DNA form, the CDR3 reads TGTGCCAGCAGCCGAGACTCCCCATCTGCCCAGTACTTC. Encoded protein: CASSRDSPSAQYF.

J is TRBJ1-2 and V is TRBV18, with TRBD1 matching 11 bases. V lost 6 bases to trimming and J lost 9 bases; unmatched junction nucleotides: 12. The germline V gene has CDR1 KGHSH and CDR2 LQKENI. The CDR3 covers 15 residues. The CDR3 reads CASSPPGQGEWSYTF. For the CDR3, the DNA is TGTGCCAGCTCCCCCCCGGGACAGGGGGAGTGGAGCTACACCTTC.